A selection of T cell receptor beta chains follows, all from one sample in a study of Tregs in tolerant kidney transplant recipients. The data were produced by immunoSEQ multiplex PCR, yet TCRdb's version contains in-frame clones alone and is incomplete. The table records approximately 30,000 clones, roughly four fifths of them present only once. These receptors' antigens are unknown. The sample consisted of Tregs from blood cultured with allogeneic cells. The receptors come from a human donor in good health. Both conserved end residues are part of each CDR3. D genes are given only for firm matches. Some rows have no size entry. The others give once, few or many, or a class for an expanded clone.

TRBV28	TRBD1	TRBJ2-1	.	14	CASSRTGWFREQFF	TGTGCCAGCTCTCGGACAGGGTGGTTTCGTGAGCAGTTCTTC
TRBV11-2	.	TRBJ1-2	once	17	CASSLRQDLAPNYGYTF	TGTGCCAGCAGCCTCAGACAGGACCTCGCTCCTAACTATGGCTACACCTTC
TRBV19	.	TRBJ1-4	few	12	CASIDSNEKLFF	TGTGCCAGTATCGACAGTAATGAAAAACTGTTTTTT
TRBV5-6	.	TRBJ2-1	.	15	CASSLGGERDNEQFF	TGTGCCAGCAGCTTAGGCGGGGAACGGGACAATGAGCAGTTCTTC
TRBV18	.	TRBJ1-1	.	15	CASSRSREEGTEAFF	TGTGCCAGCTCACGTTCAAGGGAGGAAGGCACTGAAGCTTTCTTT
TRBV7-2	.	TRBJ1-2	.	13	CASSLVGGHGYTF	TGTGCCAGCAGCTTAGTTGGGGGACATGGCTACACCTTC
TRBV7-9	.	TRBJ1-2	.	14	CASSLGGTNYGYTF	TGTGCCAGCAGCTTAGGTGGGACTAACTATGGCTACACCTTC
TRBV7-2	.	TRBJ2-1	.	16	CASSLEGGRAYNEQFF	TGTGCCAGCAGCTTGGAAGGCGGAAGAGCCTACAATGAGCAGTTCTTC
TRBV27	.	TRBJ1-5	few	16	CASSLVGGFGNQPQHF	TGTGCCAGCAGTTTAGTAGGCGGGTTCGGCAATCAGCCCCAGCATTTT
TRBV27	TRBD2	TRBJ2-1	.	16	CASSSYLAGVRNEQFF	TGTGCCAGCAGTTCCTACTTAGCGGGAGTTCGGAATGAGCAGTTCTTC
TRBV10-1	.	TRBJ2-7	.	15	CASSESGRRTYEQYF	TGCGCCAGCAGTGAGTCTGGCAGGAGAACCTACGAGCAGTACTTC
TRBV5-1	TRBD2	TRBJ2-1	.	16	CASRFGLAGGSNEQFF	TGCGCCAGCAGGTTCGGGCTAGCGGGAGGCTCCAATGAGCAGTTCTTC
TRBV6-5	TRBD1	TRBJ1-6	.	14	CASTIQGSGSPLHF	TGTGCCAGCACTATACAGGGGAGCGGGTCACCCCTCCACTTT
TRBV6-6	.	TRBJ2-7	.	13	CASRRDAAYEQYF	TGTGCCAGCCGCCGGGACGCCGCCTACGAGCAGTACTTC
TRBV7-9	TRBD1	TRBJ2-7	.	15	CASSYLGTGSYEQYF	TGTGCCAGCAGCTACCTAGGGACAGGGAGCTACGAGCAGTACTTC
TRBV30	TRBD1	TRBJ2-1	.	13	CAWRGQGAGEQFF	TGTGCCTGGAGAGGACAGGGGGCAGGTGAGCAGTTCTTC
TRBV30	.	TRBJ1-2	once	14	CAWGWGNRNYGYTF	TGTGCCTGGGGGTGGGGAAATAGAAACTATGGCTACACCTTC
TRBV6-5	.	TRBJ2-5	.	13	CASSPGRRETQYF	TGTGCCAGCAGTCCCGGCAGGAGGGAGACCCAGTACTTC
TRBV7-2	TRBD2	TRBJ2-3	few	15	CASSLRRERADTQYF	TGTGCCAGCAGCTTACGGCGGGAGAGGGCAGATACGCAGTATTTT
TRBV5-1	.	TRBJ2-7	once	14	CASSDRVKTYEQYF	TGCGCCAGCAGTGATAGGGTTAAAACCTACGAGCAGTACTTC
TRBV7-6	TRBD1	TRBJ1-3	once	16	CASSWGQGMGGNTIYF	TGTGCCAGCAGCTGGGGACAGGGTATGGGAGGAAACACCATATATTTT
TRBV19	TRBD2	TRBJ2-1	.	16	CASSAGTSGNYNEQFF	TGTGCCAGTAGTGCGGGGACTAGCGGGAACTACAATGAGCAGTTCTTC